Listed here are 27 T cell receptor beta chains from one sample, sequenced in a study of identical twins. A single record per CDR3 protein comes from TCRdb applying MiXCR to the 5' RACE reads. The sample gives a few hundred thousand distinct CDR3 sequences, about 6.7% of which show up once; less than 15% is in the top ten. These data were also reused for a study on T cells expressing NK-cell markers.

Material for sequencing was CD8+ T cells sorted from blood. All receptors come from a woman aged 18 to 35 in good health.

This chain joins TRBV2 and TRBJ2-1; 8 nucleotides match TRBD2. The length of the CDR3 is 15 residues. V dropped 3 bases and J dropped 4; count of bases not matched to a gene: 5. Germline assignment: CDR1 SNHLY and CDR2 FYNNEI. Here the CDR3 DNA reads TGTGCCAGCAGTGACAAGCGGGGGATATACAATGAGCAGTTCTTC. It encodes CASSDKRGIYNEQFF.

This chain connects TRBV7-2 to TRBJ1-1; no clear D gene. The germline V gene has CDR1 SGHTA and CDR2 FQGNSA. Trimming left V 0 bases short and J 2 bases short, with 13 bases between. The CDR3 length is 16 residues. CDR3 amino acids: CASSLALAGQNTEAFF. For the CDR3, the DNA is TGTGCCAGCAGCTTAGCGCTGGCAGGCCAAAACACTGAAGCTTTCTTT.

A remark on this clonotype: The junction does not match germline at one end; this may be a read error. This chain joins TRBV27 and TRBJ2-2; the match to TRBD2 covers 7 bases. This CDR3 is built from 16 residues. Germline-derived CDR1 and CDR2 are MNHEY and SMNVEV (reference sequence). The CDR3 sequence is CASSLSRSGTTVELFF. The CDR3 DNA sequence: TGTGCCAGCAGTTTAAGCCGCTCCGGGACTACCGTGGAGCTGTTTTTT.

This clonotype appeared many times. The chain combines TRBV7-8 with TRBJ2-1; D tentatively reads TRBD1 or TRBD2 (6 bases each). The CDR3 spans 15 residues. CDR1 is SGHVS, CDR2 FQNEAQ, per germline. V shed 4 bases and J shed 9 bases, with 19 bases lying between them. The CDR3 protein is CASSSGKGGKGEQFF. CDR3 nucleotides: TGTGCCAGCAGCTCGGGCAAGGGGGGAAAGGGTGAGCAGTTCTTC.

This clonotype was recorded at least ten times. This chain connects TRBV7-8 to TRBJ2-5; TRBD2 matches at 13 bases. Losses at the gene ends were 4 bases for V and 5 bases for J; bases not matched to a gene: 4. Germline CDR1 and CDR2: SGHVS and FQNEAQ. CDR3 length: 15 amino acids. Here the CDR3 DNA reads TGTGCCAGCAGCTCCCGGACTAGCGGGAGTGAGACCCAGTACTTC. Translating it yields CASSSRTSGSETQYF. Combining the CDR3 with reference TRBV7-8 and TRBJ2-5 gives the whole variable domain GAGVSQSPRYKVAKRGQDVALRCDPISGHVSLFWYQQALGQGPEFLTYFQNEAQLDKSGLPSDRFFAERPEGSVSTLKIQRTQQEDSAVYLCASSSRTSGSETQYFGPGTRLLVL.

Points on this clonotype: Its ends do not fully match the called genes, so a read error is possible. The genes are TRBV27 and TRBJ2-1, with D uncertain. The CDR3 covers 13 residues. CDR1 is MNHEY, CDR2 SMNVEV, per germline (reference sequence). Here the CDR3 reads CASRFPGLNEQFF. DNA of the CDR3: TGTGCTAGCAGGTTCCCAGGCCTGAATGAGCAGTTCTTC.

This clonotype occurred many times. The V gene is TRBV5-1, the J gene TRBJ2-3; perhaps TRBD2 as D (5 bases). Between the trimmed V and J ends, which lost 0 bases and 6 bases, there was a span of 8 bases. Per the germline V gene, CDR1 is SGHRS and CDR2 is YFSETQ. CDR3 length: 13 residues. The CDR3, as DNA: TGCGCCAGCAGCTTGGGGAGGACCGATACGCAGTATTTT. It translates to CASSLGRTDTQYF.

This clonotype was counted between two and nine times. V gene TRBV7-9 combines with J gene TRBJ1-4, with D tentatively TRBD1 (5 bases). Germline-derived CDR1 and CDR2 are SEHNR and FQNEAQ (reference sequence). CDR3 length: 16 residues. V lost 5 bases, J lost 8 bases, and 21 bases lay in between. CDR3 in DNA: TGTGCCAGCAGCGAGCGGACGCCAGAGGGGATCGAAAAACTGTTTTTT. It codes for CASSERTPEGIEKLFF.

This clonotype has more than one count but fewer than ten. The V and J genes are TRBV6-1 and TRBJ2-3, with TRBD2 identical over 10 bases. Looked up from germline, CDR1 is MNHNS and CDR2 is SASEGT. The V and J ends lost 8 bases and 1 base, in that order; junction bases with no gene match: 6. The CDR3 is made up of 15 amino acids. The chain's CDR3 is CASGGLAARTDTQYF. CDR3 sequence (DNA): TGTGCCAGCGGAGGACTAGCGGCCCGCACAGATACGCAGTATTTT.

This clonotype appeared many times. This chain connects TRBV5-5 to TRBJ2-2, with 9 bases that match TRBD2. V lost 4 bases to trimming and J lost 3 bases; unmatched junction nucleotides: 10. Germline V gene lookup returns CDR1 SGHKS and CDR2 YYEKEE (reference sequence). The CDR3 has 17 residues. CDR3 nucleotide sequence: TGTGCCAGCAGCCCCAGTAGCGGGAGTATGTACACCGGGGAGCTGTTTTTT. Amino acids: CASSPSSGSMYTGELFF.

This clonotype was seen ten or more times. V gene TRBV6-1 combines with J gene TRBJ2-3, with 12 bases that match TRBD2. This CDR3 region has 18 residues. From germline, CDR1 is MNHNS and CDR2 SASEGT. V shed 6 bases and J 2 bases; nucleotides not matched to a gene: 12. The DNA for the CDR3 is TGTGCCAGCAGCCCGCTAGCGGGGGGGGCTATATCCACAGATACGCAGTATTTT. Protein sequence: CASSPLAGGAISTDTQYF.

This clonotype turned up a few times. The gene calls are TRBV7-8 and TRBJ2-3; 9 nucleotides match TRBD1. The CDR3 runs 16 residues. Germline assignment: CDR1 SGHVS and CDR2 FQNEAQ. With V trimmed by 4 bases and J by 4 bases, 9 bases remained unmatched. The chain's CDR3 is CASSSSRGTGSDTQYF. CDR3 nucleotide sequence: TGTGCCAGCAGCTCCTCACGGGGGACAGGGTCAGATACGCAGTATTTT.

This clonotype was seen at least ten times. The rearrangement joins TRBV4-3 to TRBJ2-1; 7 bases are a match to TRBD2. The germline CDR1 and CDR2 sequences are LGHNA and YSLEER. The J segment lost 2 bases and the V segment lost 1 base, leaving 5 bases of the junction unmatched. This CDR3 comprises 16 residues. CDR3 DNA: TGCGCCAGCAGCCAAGCCGGGACTACTACCTACAATGAGCAGTTCTTC. It encodes CASSQAGTTTYNEQFF.

The V gene is TRBV3-1, the J gene TRBJ2-5, with D unclear. The germline CDR1 and CDR2 sequences are LGHDT and YNNKEL (reference sequence). V was clipped by 1 base and J by 5 bases, with 11 bases between them. The CDR3 is 14 amino acids. The CDR3 region is CASSQVNFRETQYF. DNA for the CDR3: TGTGCCAGCAGCCAAGTAAACTTCCGGGAGACCCAGTACTTC.

V gene TRBV20-1 combines with J gene TRBJ2-3; no firm D call. Deletions cut 0 bases from V and 0 bases from J, with 13 bases between. Germline V gene sequence: CDR1 DFQATT, CDR2 SNEGSKA (reference sequence). The CDR3 length is 16 residues. CDR3 DNA: TGCAGTGCTAGAGATTTCGAGGAGACTAGCACAGATACGCAGTATTTT. This encodes CSARDFEETSTDTQYF.

This clonotype was counted at least ten times. The J gene is TRBJ2-5, the V gene TRBV7-9; D gene unclear. Deletions cut 8 bases from V and 1 base from J, with 8 bases between. The germline gives CDR1 SEHNR, CDR2 FQNEAQ (reference sequence). The CDR3 runs 12 residues. CDR3: CASLGLQETQYF. The CDR3, as DNA: TGTGCCAGCCTGGGCCTCCAAGAGACCCAGTACTTC.

This clonotype has at least ten counts. V usage is TRBV3-1 and J usage is TRBJ2-5, with 11 bases that match TRBD2. From germline, CDR1 is LGHDT and CDR2 YNNKEL (reference sequence). This CDR3 is built from 18 residues. The ends lost 7 bases at V and 3 bases at J; junction bases unmatched: 16. The CDR3 DNA sequence: TGTGCCAGCAAGCTACGAGCCCTCTCTAGCGGGGGGAAAGAGACCCAGTACTTC. Translated, it gives CASKLRALSSGGKETQYF.

A few counts support this clonotype. The chain recombines TRBV5-6 with TRBJ2-7; D may be TRBD1 or TRBD2 (5 bases each). The ends were cut back, 0 bases at V and 2 bases at J, with 12 bases in the middle. The germline V gene has CDR1 SGHDT and CDR2 YYEEEE. The length of the CDR3 is 15 residues. CDR3 coding DNA: TGTGCCAGCAGCTTGGGGACCGGGGCCGCCTACGAGCAGTACTTC. It is translated as CASSLGTGAAYEQYF.

The table lists this clonotype with many counts. The chain's CDR3 is CASSSQGADGYTF. The CDR3, as DNA: TGTGCCAGCAGCTCCCAGGGGGCTGATGGCTACACCTTC. This chain joins TRBV13 and TRBJ1-2; 8 nucleotides match TRBD1. The V segment lost 4 bases and the J segment 6 bases; nucleotides outside the gene matches: 4. Germline assignment: CDR1 PRHDT and CDR2 FYEKMQ (reference sequence). CDR3 length: 13 amino acids.

This clonotype has only a few counts. J is TRBJ2-7 and V is TRBV9; no definite D call. The germline V and J ends were trimmed by 0 bases and 5 bases, with 18 bases remaining between them. CDR1 SGDLS and CDR2 YYNGEE come from the germline V gene. The CDR3 is made up of 16 amino acids. CDR3 DNA: TGTGCCAGCAGCGTAGGGCAGCCGGTGGAAGGAGACGAGCAGTACTTC. Translating gives CASSVGQPVEGDEQYF. The full variable domain, in which reference TRBV9 and TRBJ2-7 provide the parts outside the CDR3, is DSGVTQTPKHLITATGQRVTLRCSPRSGDLSVYWYQQSLDQGLQFLIQYYNGEERAKGNILERFSAQQFPDLHSELNLSSLELGDSALYFCASSVGQPVEGDEQYFGPGTRLTVT.

This clonotype came up a few times. The chain uses TRBV9 and TRBJ2-3; D perhaps matches TRBD2 (5 bases). Germline CDR1 and CDR2: SGDLS and YYNGEE. This CDR3 region has 16 residues. Trimming left V 3 bases short and J 0 bases short, with 14 bases between. The CDR3 here is CASSDGLLPSTDTQYF. Written as DNA, the CDR3 is TGTGCCAGCAGCGACGGACTTCTTCCTAGCACAGATACGCAGTATTTT. Looking up the rest from reference TRBV9 and TRBJ2-3 gives the full variable domain: DSGVTQTPKHLITATGQRVTLRCSPRSGDLSVYWYQQSLDQGLQFLIQYYNGEERAKGNILERFSAQQFPDLHSELNLSSLELGDSALYFCASSDGLLPSTDTQYFGPGTRLTVL.

This clonotype was observed many times. This chain connects TRBV5-1 to TRBJ2-5; D gene uncertain. This CDR3 region has 13 residues. Germline-derived CDR1 and CDR2 are SGHRS and YFSETQ. The V and J ends lost 8 bases and 1 base respectively, with 12 bases between them. CDR3 in DNA: TGCGCCAGTAGATTGGACGTCCAAGAGACCCAGTACTTC. Residues: CASRLDVQETQYF.

The chain carries TRBV19 and TRBJ2-3; 9 nucleotides match TRBD2. The CDR3 consists of 16 residues. CDR1 is LNHDA and CDR2 is SQIVND in the germline V gene (reference sequence). V was clipped by 4 bases and J by 2 bases; unmatched bases: 7. The CDR3, as DNA: TGTGCCAGTAGTACCCCTGGCGGGGGGGCCACAGATACGCAGTATTTT. As protein: CASSTPGGGATDTQYF.

This chain connects TRBV27 to TRBJ2-3; TRBD2 aligns across 8 bases. The CDR3 is made up of 16 amino acids. The J segment lost 1 base and the V segment lost 4 bases, leaving 7 bases of the junction unmatched. Germline CDR1 MNHEY, CDR2 SMNVEV (reference sequence). CDR3 amino acids: CASSSFGRGGTDTQYF. For the CDR3, the DNA is TGTGCCAGCAGTTCCTTTGGGCGGGGGGGCACAGATACGCAGTATTTT.

This clonotype was found a few times. The CDR3 sequence is CASSLVGLPRGEQYF. The CDR3 DNA reads as TGTGCCAGCAGCTTAGTGGGTCTTCCCCGGGGCGAGCAGTACTTC. The chain couples TRBV7-7 to TRBJ2-7, with D maybe TRBD2 (5 bases). In germline, CDR1 is SSHAT, CDR2 FNYEAQ (reference sequence). The V gene lost 1 base and the J gene lost 6 bases, with 16 bases spanning the gap. This CDR3 region has 15 residues.

This clonotype occurred many times. V gene TRBV9 combines with J gene TRBJ2-2; 9 bases fit TRBD2. The CDR3 contains 14 residues. V lost 9 bases and J lost 5; bases outside the gene matches: 8. Germline V lookup: CDR1 SGDLS, CDR2 YYNGEE. The CDR3 sequence: CATQREAGTGELFF. The CDR3 region has the DNA TGTGCCACCCAGCGGGAGGCTGGGACCGGGGAGCTGTTTTTT.

This rearrangement joins TRBV5-1 to TRBJ2-1; weak D call: TRBD1 (6 bases). Deletions cut 0 bases from V and 0 bases from J, with 19 bases between. Looked up from germline, CDR1 is SGHRS and CDR2 is YFSETQ. The CDR3 runs to 19 residues. CDR3 bases: TGCGCCAGCAGCTTGGAAACAGGGAGTACGAGGGGCTCCTACAATGAGCAGTTCTTC. As protein: CASSLETGSTRGSYNEQFF. The full variable domain, with the rest looked up from reference TRBV5-1 and TRBJ2-1, is KAGVTQTPRYLIKTRGQQVTLSCSPISGHRSVSWYQQTPGQGLQFLFEYFSETQRNKGNFPGRFSGRQFSNSRSEMNVSTLELGDSALYLCASSLETGSTRGSYNEQFFGPGTRLTVL.